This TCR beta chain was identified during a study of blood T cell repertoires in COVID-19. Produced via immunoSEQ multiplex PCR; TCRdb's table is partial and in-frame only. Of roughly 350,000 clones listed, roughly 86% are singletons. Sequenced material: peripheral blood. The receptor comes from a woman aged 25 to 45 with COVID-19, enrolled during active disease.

The CDR3 protein is CASSEIASWGNEQFF. The DNA of the CDR3 is TGTGCCAGCAGCGAGATAGCGAGCTGGGGTAATGAGCAGTTCTTC. This chain uses TRBV9 with TRBJ2-1; tentative D call: TRBD2 (5 bases). CDR1 is SGDLS and CDR2 is YYNGEE in the germline V gene. This CDR3 is 15 amino acids long. The germline V and J ends were trimmed by 3 bases and 7 bases, with 17 bases remaining between them.